The present TCR beta chain was sequenced within a study of T cell responses to AZD1222 COVID-19 vaccine. General study findings and limits: Among AZD1222 vaccinees, only six were seropositive at baseline. Recipients of two AZD1222 doses showed rising Spike-specific TCR breadth and depth. Females outnumbered males among donors, who were mostly white British; clonal diversity was possibly underestimated.

CDR3 size: 16 residues. The germline gives CDR1 SGHTA, CDR2 FQGNSA. The V and J ends lost 5 bases and 0 bases respectively, with 14 bases between them. As concerns this clone: The antigen is not known.

Some clones are missing from TCRdb's copy, which holds only in-frame ones; the method was immunoSEQ multiplex PCR. Among 100,000 to 140,000 clones listed, around 90% were seen once. This material consisted of peripheral blood, taken 28 days after the second AZD1222 dose. This clonotype was sampled from an adult who received the AZD1222 COVID-19 vaccine. J is TRBJ1-5 and V is TRBV7-2; maybe TRBD1 (5 bases). CDR3 nucleotides: TGTGCCAGCAGCCTCATGTGGGACTATAGCAATCAGCCCCAGCATTTT. Its translation: CASSLMWDYSNQPQHF.